This T cell receptor (beta chain) appears in the sequencing data of a study of shared clonotypes between healthy human individuals. Germline V gene data show CDR1 as LGHNA and CDR2 as YSLEER. CDR3 length: 18 amino acids. The junction had 16 bases not matched to a gene; V was cut back by 0 bases and J by 8 bases. Measured with immunoSEQ multiplex PCR; TCRdb has only the in-frame clones, and not every one. The top ten clones hold approximately 1% of a sample with about 1.5 million clones, approximately 96% of them seen once. The sample consisted of naive CD4+ T cells sorted from blood. The subset: CD45RA+ positively selected. The TCR comes from a man aged 25-45 years in good health. The chain links TRBV4-3 to TRBJ2-3; 8 bases line up with TRBD2. DNA of the CDR3: TGCGCCAGCAGCCAAGATTGGGCACCGGGTAGCGGGGCCCGTACGCAGTATTTT. Amino acid sequence: CASSQDWAPGSGARTQYF.